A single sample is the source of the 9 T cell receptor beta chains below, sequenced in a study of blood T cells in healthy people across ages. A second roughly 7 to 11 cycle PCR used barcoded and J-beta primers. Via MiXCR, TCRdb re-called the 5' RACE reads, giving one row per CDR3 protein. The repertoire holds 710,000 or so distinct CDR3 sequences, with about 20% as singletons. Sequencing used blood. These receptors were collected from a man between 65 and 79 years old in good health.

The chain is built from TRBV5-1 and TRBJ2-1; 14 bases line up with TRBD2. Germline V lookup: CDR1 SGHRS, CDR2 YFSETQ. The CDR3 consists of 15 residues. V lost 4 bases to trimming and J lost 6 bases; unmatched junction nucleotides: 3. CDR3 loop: CASSTGTSGSNEQFF. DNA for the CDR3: TGCGCCAGCAGCACCGGGACTAGCGGGAGCAATGAGCAGTTCTTC.

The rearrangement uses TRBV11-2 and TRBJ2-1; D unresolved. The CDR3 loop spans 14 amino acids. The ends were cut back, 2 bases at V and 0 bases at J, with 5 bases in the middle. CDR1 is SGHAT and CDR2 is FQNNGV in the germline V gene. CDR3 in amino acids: CASSLISSYNEQFF. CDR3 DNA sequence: TGTGCCAGCAGCTTAATTAGCTCCTACAATGAGCAGTTCTTC.

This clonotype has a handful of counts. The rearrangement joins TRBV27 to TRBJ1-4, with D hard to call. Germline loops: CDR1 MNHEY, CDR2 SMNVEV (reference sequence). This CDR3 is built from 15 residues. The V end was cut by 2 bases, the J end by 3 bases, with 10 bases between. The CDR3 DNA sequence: TGTGCCAGCAGTTTAGCTGTAGCCCCTAATGAAAAACTGTTTTTT. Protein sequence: CASSLAVAPNEKLFF.

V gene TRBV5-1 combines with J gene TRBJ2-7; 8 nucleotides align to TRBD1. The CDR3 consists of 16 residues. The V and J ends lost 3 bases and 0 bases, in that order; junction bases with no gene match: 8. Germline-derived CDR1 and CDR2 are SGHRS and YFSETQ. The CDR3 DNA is TGCGCCAGCAGCTCTCAACCGGGACAGGCCTCCTACGAGCAGTACTTC. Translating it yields CASSSQPGQASYEQYF.

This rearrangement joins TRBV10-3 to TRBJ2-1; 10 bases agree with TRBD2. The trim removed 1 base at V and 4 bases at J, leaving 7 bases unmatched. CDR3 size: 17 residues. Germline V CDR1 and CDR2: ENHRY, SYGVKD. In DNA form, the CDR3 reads TGTGCCATCAGTGAGTTTGGAGCTAGCGGGGGATACAATGAGCAGTTCTTC. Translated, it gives CAISEFGASGGYNEQFF.

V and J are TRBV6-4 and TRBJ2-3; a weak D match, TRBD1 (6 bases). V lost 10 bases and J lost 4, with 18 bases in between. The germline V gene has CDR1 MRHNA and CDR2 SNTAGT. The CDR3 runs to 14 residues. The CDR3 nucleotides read TGTGCCACTGGGGGCGGCAGGGGAGCAGATACGCAGTATTTT. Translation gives CATGGGRGADTQYF.

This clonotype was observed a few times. The CDR3 DNA reads TGTGCCAGCAGCTTAGTGTCCCTGAATTCACCCCTCCACTTT. Protein product: CASSLVSLNSPLHF. The rearrangement joins TRBV7-6 to TRBJ1-6, with D unresolved. The germline gives CDR1 SGHVS, CDR2 FNYEAQ. V was cut by 1 base and J by 7 bases, with 8 bases left in between. The CDR3 runs 14 residues.

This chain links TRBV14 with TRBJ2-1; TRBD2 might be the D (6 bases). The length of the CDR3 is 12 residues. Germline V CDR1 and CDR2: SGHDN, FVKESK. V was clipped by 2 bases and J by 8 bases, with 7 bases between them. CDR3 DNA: TGTGCCAGCAGCCAAACTAGCTATGAGCAGTTCTTC. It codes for CASSQTSYEQFF.

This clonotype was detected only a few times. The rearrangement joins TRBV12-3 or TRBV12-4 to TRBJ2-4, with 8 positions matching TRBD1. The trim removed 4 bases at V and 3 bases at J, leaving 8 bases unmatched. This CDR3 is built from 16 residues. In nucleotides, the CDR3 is TGTGCCAGCAGTTATAGGACAGGGACGGGCAAAAACATTCAGTACTTC. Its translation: CASSYRTGTGKNIQYF.